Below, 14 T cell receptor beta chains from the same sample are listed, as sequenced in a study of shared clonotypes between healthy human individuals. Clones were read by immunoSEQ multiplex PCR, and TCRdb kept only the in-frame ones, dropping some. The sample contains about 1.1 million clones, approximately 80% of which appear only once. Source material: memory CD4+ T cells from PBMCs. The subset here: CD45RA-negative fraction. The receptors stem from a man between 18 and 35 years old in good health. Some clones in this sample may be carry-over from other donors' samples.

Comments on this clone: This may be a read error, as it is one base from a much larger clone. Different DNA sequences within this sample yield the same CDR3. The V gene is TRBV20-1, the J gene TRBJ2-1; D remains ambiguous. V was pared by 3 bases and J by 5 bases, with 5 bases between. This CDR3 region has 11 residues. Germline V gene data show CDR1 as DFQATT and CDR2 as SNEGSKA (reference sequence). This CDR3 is CSARGNNEQFF. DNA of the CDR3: TGCAGTGCTAGGGGGAACAATGAGCAGTTCTTC.

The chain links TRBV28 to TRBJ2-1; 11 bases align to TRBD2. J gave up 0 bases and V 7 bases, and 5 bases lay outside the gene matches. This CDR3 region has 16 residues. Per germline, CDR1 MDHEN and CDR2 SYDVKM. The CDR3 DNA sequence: TGTGCCAGCATCTCACTAGCGGGAGACTCCTACAATGAGCAGTTCTTC. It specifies CASISLAGDSYNEQFF. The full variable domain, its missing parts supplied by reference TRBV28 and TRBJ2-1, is DVKVTQSSRYLVKRTGEKVFLECVQDMDHENMFWYRQDPGLGLRLIYFSYDVKMKEKGDIPEGYSVSREKKERFSLILESASTNQTSMYLCASISLAGDSYNEQFFGPGTRLTVL.

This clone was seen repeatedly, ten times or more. CDR3 protein: CASSPRLAGRGGEQFF. CDR3 in DNA: TGTGCCAGCAGCCCAAGACTAGCGGGAAGGGGGGGTGAGCAGTTCTTC. V is TRBV11-2 and J is TRBJ2-1, with 11 nucleotides matching TRBD2. Germline CDR1 reads SGHAT; CDR2 reads FQNNGV. This CDR3 region has 16 residues. The V gene end was trimmed by 5 bases and the J gene end by 9 bases; junction bases not matched to a gene: 12.

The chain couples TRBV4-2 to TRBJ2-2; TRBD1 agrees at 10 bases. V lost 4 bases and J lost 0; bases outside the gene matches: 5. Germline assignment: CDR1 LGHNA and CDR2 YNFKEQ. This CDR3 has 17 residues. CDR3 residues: CASSLGQGPSNTGELFF. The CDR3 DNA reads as TGTGCCAGCAGCCTGGGACAGGGGCCGTCGAACACCGGGGAGCTGTTTTTT.

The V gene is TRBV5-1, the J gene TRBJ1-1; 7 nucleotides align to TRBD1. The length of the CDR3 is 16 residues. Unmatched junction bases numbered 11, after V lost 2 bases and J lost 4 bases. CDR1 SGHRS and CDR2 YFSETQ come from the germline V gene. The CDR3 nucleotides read TGCGCCAGCAGCTTAAATCCTGACAGGGTGGTCACTGAAGCTTTCTTT. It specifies CASSLNPDRVVTEAFF.

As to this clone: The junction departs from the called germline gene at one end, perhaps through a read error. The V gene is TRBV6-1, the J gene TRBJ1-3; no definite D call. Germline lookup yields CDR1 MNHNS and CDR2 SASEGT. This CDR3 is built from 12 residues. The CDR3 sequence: CASSETRTSRDF. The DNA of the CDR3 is TGTGCCAGCAGTGAGACTAGGACCTCTAGGGATTTT.

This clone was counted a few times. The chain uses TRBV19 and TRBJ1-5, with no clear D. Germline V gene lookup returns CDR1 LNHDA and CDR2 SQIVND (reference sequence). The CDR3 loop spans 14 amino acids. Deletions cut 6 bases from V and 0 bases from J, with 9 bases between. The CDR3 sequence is CASRTVVSNQPQHF. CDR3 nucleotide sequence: TGTGCCAGTAGAACGGTGGTTAGCAATCAGCCCCAGCATTTT.

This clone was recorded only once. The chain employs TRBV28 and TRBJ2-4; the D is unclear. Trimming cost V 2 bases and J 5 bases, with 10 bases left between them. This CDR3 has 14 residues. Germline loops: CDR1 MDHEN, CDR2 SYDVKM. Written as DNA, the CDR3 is TGTGCCAGCAGTTTAAGCAGGTCTCAAAACATTCAGTACTTC. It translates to CASSLSRSQNIQYF.

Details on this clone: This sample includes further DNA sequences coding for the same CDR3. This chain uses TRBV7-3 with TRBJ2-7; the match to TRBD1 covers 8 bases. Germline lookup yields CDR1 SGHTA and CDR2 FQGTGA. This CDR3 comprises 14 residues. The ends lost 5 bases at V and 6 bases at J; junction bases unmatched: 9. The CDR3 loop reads CASSPSGQGSEQYF. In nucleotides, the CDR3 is TGTGCCAGCAGCCCATCAGGACAGGGTTCCGAGCAGTACTTC.

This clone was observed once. CDR3 in DNA: TGTGCCAGCAGCTTGGGACAGAGCCCGGATACGCAGTATTTT. This encodes CASSLGQSPDTQYF. The V gene is TRBV7-3, the J gene TRBJ2-3; 7 bases fit TRBD1. With V trimmed by 3 bases and J by 6 bases, 6 bases remained unmatched. CDR3 length: 14 residues. CDR1 is SGHTA, CDR2 FQGTGA, per germline. The whole variable domain, filled in from reference TRBV7-3 and TRBJ2-3, reads GAGVSQTPSNKVTEKGKYVELRCDPISGHTALYWYRQSLGQGPEFLIYFQGTGAADDSGLPNDRFFAVRPEGSVSTLKIQRTERGDSAVYLCASSLGQSPDTQYFGPGTRLTVL.

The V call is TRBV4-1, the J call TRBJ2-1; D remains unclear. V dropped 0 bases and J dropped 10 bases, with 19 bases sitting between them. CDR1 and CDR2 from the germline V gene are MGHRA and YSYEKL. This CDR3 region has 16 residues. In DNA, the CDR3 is TGCGCCAGCAGCCAAGATCCCTCGGCAGCCAAGGGCGAGCAGTTCTTC. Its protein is CASSQDPSAAKGEQFF.

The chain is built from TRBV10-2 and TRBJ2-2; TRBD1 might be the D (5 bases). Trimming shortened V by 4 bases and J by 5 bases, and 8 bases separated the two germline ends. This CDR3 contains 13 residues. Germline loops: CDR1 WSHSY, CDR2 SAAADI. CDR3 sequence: CASSAQGTGELFF. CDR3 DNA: TGCGCCAGCAGTGCGCAGGGTACCGGGGAGCTGTTTTTT.

CDR3 nucleotide sequence: TGTGCCTCTGAGCGGGAGACGGGTTACGAGCAGTACTTC. It specifies CASERETGYEQYF. This sequence joins TRBV30 and TRBJ2-5; 8 bases map to TRBD2. The J call may be incorrect, as the DNA end agrees better with TRBJ2-7. Germline V gene sequence: CDR1 GTSNPN, CDR2 SVGIG (reference sequence). This CDR3 is built from 13 residues.

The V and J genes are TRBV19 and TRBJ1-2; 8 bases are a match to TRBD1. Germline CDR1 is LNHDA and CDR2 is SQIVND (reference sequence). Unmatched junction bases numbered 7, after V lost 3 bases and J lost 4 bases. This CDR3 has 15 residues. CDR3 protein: CASSMAGGASYGYTF. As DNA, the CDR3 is TGTGCCAGTAGTATGGCAGGGGGCGCGTCCTATGGCTACACCTTC.